The 2 T cell receptor beta chains below all came from one sample that was sequenced in a study of cytomegalovirus exposure and HLA in healthy donors (dated by TCRdb to about 2017). Library prep was done by the immunoSEQ multiplex PCR assay. For the multiplex PCR, a mixture combining 60 forward primers for TCR Vbeta segments and 13 reverse primers for TCR Jbeta segments was used. TCRdb carries this immuneACCESS record with in-frame sequences only. Its versions omit some clonotypes, under half of them owing to an unresolved V gene in the studies checked, with the rest unexplained. Counted in this sample were 90,000 to 100,000 clones; roughly three quarters of them appeared once. The top ten constitute 7.7% of the sample. What was sequenced was PBMCs. The receptors originated from a female donor in good health and CMV-seronegative.

The gene calls are TRBV5-1 and TRBJ1-1; 9 nucleotides line up with TRBD1. This CDR3 region has 15 residues. Germline V CDR1 and CDR2: SGHRS, YFSETQ. J was trimmed by 6 bases and V by 0 bases; bases with no gene match: 6. CDR3 sequence (DNA): TGCGCCAGCAGCTTGGAACAGGGGGCTGTCGCTGAAGCTTTCTTT. This encodes CASSLEQGAVAEAFF.

The chain is built from TRBV2 and TRBJ2-2; 9 bases align to TRBD1. Trimming took 6 bases from V and 5 from J; bases not matched to a gene: 7. Germline CDR1 is SNHLY and CDR2 is FYNNEI. The CDR3 has 15 amino acids. CDR3 bases: TGTGCCAGCAGAGGCGGGACAGGGCGGACCGGGGAGCTGTTTTTT. Its translation: CASRGGTGRTGELFF.